The T cell receptor (beta chain) under discussion was sequenced for a study of PD-1 blockade in classical Hodgkin lymphoma. Findings and limits, study-wide: Exclusion was applied to patients who started nivolumab under 1 year after ASCT. Newly diagnosed patients and complete responders had comparable diversity at baseline. Newly diagnosed patients reportedly had lower baseline TCR diversity than healthy donors.

The repertoire was sequenced with immunoSEQ multiplex PCR; TCRdb's copy has only in-frame clones and lacks some. The sample carries approximately 100,000 clones, more than 90% recorded once. There was relapse after autologous stem cell transplantation in every patient, and there was variation in brentuximab vedotin exposure. Patients had relapsed/refractory classical Hodgkin lymphoma with complete response, partial response or progressive disease as best response. Points on this clone: The target antigen is unknown.

Sequencing was performed on peripheral blood mononuclear cells (PBMCs), taken at baseline. The clonotype was recovered from a human donor with classical Hodgkin lymphoma.

The CDR3 protein is CASSFLGLPIYNEQFF. The CDR3 bases are TGTGCCAGCAGTTTTCTGGGACTACCTATTTATAATGAGCAGTTCTTC. The V call is TRBV27, the J call TRBJ2-1; TRBD2 matches 7 bases. The CDR3 length is 16 residues. From germline, CDR1 is MNHEY and CDR2 SMNVEV (reference sequence). V dropped 3 bases and J dropped 7; count of bases not matched to a gene: 12.